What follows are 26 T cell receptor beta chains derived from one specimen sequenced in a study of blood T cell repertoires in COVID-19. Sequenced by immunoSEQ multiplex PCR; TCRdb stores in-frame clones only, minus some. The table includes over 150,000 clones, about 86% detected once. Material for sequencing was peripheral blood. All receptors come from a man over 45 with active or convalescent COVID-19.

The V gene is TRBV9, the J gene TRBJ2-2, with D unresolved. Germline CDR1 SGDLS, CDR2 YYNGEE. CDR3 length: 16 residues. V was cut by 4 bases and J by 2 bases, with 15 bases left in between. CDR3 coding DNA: TGTGCCAGCAGCCCCCGACTCCTGGTAAACACCGGGGAGCTGTTTTTT. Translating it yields CASSPRLLVNTGELFF.

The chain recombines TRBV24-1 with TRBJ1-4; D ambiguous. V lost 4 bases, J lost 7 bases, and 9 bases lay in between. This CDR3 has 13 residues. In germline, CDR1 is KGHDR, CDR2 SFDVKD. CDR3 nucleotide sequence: TGTGCCACCAGTGACCCCGGCGGTGAAAAACTGTTTTTT. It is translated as CATSDPGGEKLFF.

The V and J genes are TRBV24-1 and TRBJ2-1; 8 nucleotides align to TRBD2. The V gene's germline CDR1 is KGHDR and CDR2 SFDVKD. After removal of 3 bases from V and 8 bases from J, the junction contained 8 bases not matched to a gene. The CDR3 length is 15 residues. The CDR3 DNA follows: TGTGCCACCAGTGATGTGGGTGCCGGGGGGGATGAGCAGTTCTTC. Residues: CATSDVGAGGDEQFF.

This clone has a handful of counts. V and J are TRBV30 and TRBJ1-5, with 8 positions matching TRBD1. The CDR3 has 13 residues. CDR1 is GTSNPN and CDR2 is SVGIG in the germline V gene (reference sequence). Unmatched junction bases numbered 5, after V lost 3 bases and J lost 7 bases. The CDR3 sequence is CAWRAGGDQPQHF. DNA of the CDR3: TGTGCCTGGAGGGCAGGGGGCGACCAGCCCCAGCATTTT.

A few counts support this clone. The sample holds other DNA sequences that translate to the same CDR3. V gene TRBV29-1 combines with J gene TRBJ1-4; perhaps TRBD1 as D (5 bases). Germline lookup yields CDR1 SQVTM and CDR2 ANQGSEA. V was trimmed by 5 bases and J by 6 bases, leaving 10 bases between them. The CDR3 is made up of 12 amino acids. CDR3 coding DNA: TGCAGCGTTTTAGCGGGGGATGAAAAACTGTTTTTT. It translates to CSVLAGDEKLFF.

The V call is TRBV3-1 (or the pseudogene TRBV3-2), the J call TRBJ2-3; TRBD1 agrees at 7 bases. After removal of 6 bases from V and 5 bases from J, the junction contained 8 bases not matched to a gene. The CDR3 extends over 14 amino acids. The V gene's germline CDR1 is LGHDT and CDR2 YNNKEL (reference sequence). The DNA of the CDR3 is TGTGCCAGCAGTCAAACAGGGGCCGGAGATACGCAGTATTTT. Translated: CASSQTGAGDTQYF.

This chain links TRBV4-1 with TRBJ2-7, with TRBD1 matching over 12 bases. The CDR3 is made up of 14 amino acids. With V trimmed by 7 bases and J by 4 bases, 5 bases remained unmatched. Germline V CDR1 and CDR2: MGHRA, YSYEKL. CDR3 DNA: TGCGCCAGCACTAGGGACAGGGGGCTTTACGAGCAGTACTTC. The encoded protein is CASTRDRGLYEQYF.

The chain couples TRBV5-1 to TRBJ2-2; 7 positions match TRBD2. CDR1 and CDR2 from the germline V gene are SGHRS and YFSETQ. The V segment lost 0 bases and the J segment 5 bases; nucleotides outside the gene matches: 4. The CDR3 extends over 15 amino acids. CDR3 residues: CASSLAGGGTGELFF. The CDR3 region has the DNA TGCGCCAGCAGCTTGGCGGGAGGAGGGACCGGGGAGCTGTTTTTT.

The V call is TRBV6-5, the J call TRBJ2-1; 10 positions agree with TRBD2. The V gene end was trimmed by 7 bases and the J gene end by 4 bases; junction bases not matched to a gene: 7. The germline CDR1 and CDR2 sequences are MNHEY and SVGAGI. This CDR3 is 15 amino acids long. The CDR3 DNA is TGTGCCAGCACAGGACTAGCGGATGGATACAATGAGCAGTTCTTC. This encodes CASTGLADGYNEQFF.

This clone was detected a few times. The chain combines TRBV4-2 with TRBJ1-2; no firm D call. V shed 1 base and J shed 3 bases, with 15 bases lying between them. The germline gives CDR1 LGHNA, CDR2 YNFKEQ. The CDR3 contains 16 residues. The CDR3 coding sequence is TGTGCCAGCAGCCAAGTTAGTGCCAGGAAGGACTATGGCTACACCTTC. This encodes CASSQVSARKDYGYTF.

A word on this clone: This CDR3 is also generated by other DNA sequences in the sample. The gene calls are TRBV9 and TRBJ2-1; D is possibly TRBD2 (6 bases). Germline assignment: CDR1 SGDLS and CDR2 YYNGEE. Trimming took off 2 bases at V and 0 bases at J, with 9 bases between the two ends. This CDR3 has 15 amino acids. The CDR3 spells CASSVSGSSYNEQFF. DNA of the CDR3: TGTGCCAGCAGCGTTAGCGGAAGCTCCTACAATGAGCAGTTCTTC. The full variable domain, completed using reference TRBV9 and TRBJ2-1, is DSGVTQTPKHLITATGQRVTLRCSPRSGDLSVYWYQQSLDQGLQFLIQYYNGEERAKGNILERFSAQQFPDLHSELNLSSLELGDSALYFCASSVSGSSYNEQFFGPGTRLTVL.

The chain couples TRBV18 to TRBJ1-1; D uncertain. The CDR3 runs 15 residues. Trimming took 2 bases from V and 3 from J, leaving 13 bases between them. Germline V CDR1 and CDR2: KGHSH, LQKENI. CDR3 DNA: TGTGCCAGCTCACCATCAAGGAGTATCTACACTGAAGCTTTCTTT. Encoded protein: CASSPSRSIYTEAFF. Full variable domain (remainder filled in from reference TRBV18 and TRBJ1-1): NAGVMQNPRHLVRRRGQEARLRCSPMKGHSHVYWYRQLPEEGLKFMVYLQKENIIDESGMPKERFSAEFPKEGPSILRIQQVVRGDSAAYFCASSPSRSIYTEAFFGQGTRLTVV.

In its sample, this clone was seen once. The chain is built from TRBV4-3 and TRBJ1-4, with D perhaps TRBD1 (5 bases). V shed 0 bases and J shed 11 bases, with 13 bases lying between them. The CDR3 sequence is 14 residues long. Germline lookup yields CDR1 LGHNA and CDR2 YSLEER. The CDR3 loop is CASSQDVRVRKLFF. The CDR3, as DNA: TGCGCCAGCAGCCAAGATGTCAGGGTGCGGAAACTGTTTTTT.

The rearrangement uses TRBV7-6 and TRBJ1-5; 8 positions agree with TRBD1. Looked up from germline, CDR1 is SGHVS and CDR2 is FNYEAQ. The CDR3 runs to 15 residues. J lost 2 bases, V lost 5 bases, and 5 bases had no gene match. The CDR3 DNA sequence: TGTGCCAGCAGCGGAACAGGGGGTGGCAATCAGCCCCAGCATTTT. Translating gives CASSGTGGGNQPQHF.

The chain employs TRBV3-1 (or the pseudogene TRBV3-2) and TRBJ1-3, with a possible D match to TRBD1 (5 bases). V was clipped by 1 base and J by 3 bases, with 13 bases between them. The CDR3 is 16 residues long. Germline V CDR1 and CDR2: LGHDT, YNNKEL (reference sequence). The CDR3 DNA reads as TGTGCCAGCAGCCAAGGGGGCGGAGGGCTTGGAAACACCATATATTTT. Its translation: CASSQGGGGLGNTIYF.

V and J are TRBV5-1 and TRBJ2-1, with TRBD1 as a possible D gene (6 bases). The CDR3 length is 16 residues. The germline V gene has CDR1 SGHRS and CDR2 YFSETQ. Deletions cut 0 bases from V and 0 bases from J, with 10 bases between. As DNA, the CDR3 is TGCGCCAGCAGCTTGGACGGACAGAGCTCCTACAATGAGCAGTTCTTC. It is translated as CASSLDGQSSYNEQFF.

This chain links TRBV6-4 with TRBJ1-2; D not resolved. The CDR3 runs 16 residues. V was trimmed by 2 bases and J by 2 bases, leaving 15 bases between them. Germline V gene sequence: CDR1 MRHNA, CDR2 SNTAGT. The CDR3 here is CASSDGISTGNYGYTF. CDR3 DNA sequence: TGTGCCAGCAGTGACGGGATTTCGACGGGAAACTATGGCTACACCTTC.

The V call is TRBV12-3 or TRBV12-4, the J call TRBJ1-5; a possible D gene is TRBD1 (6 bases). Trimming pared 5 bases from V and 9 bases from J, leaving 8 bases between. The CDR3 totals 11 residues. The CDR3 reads CASSKGGPQHF. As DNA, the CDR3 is TGTGCCAGCAGTAAAGGGGGGCCCCAGCATTTT.

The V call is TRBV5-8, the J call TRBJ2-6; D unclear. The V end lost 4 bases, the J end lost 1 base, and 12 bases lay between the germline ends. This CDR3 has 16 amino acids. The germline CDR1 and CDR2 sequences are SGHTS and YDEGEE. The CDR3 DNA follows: TGTGCCAGCAGCCGCCGAGAGATTTCTGGGGCCAACGTCCTGACTTTC. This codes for CASSRREISGANVLTF.

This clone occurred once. CDR3: CASSRQGPGGYTF. CDR3 DNA sequence: TGTGCCAGCAGCCGACAGGGCCCGGGGGGCTACACCTTC. The rearrangement links TRBV5-6 to TRBJ1-2; 7 bases are a match to TRBD1. The junction had 8 bases not matched to a gene; V was cut back by 4 bases and J by 8 bases. CDR1 is SGHDT, CDR2 YYEEEE, per germline. CDR3 length: 13 amino acids. The complete variable domain, with remaining parts taken from reference TRBV5-6 and TRBJ1-2, reads DAGVTQSPTHLIKTRGQQVTLRCSPKSGHDTVSWYQQALGQGPQFIFQYYEEEERQRGNFPDRFSGHQFPNYSSELNVNALLLGDSALYLCASSRQGPGGYTFGSGTRLTVV.

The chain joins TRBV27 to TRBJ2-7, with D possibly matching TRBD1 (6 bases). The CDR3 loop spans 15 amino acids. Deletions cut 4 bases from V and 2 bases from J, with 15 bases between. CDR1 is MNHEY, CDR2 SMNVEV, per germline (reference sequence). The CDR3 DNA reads TGTGCCAGCAGTTCCCTAGGACAGTCTACCTACGAGCAGTACTTC. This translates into CASSSLGQSTYEQYF.

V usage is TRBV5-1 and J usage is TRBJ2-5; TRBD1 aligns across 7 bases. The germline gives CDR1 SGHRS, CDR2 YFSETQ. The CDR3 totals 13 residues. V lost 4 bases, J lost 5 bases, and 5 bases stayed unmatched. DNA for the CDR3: TGCGCCAGCAGCCGACAGGGCGGCGAGACCCAGTACTTC. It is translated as CASSRQGGETQYF.

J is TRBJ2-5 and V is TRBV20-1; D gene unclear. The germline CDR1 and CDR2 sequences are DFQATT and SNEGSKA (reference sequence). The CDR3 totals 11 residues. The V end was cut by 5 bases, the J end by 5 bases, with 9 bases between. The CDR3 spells CSAFTGETQYF. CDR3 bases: TGCAGTGCTTTTACCGGGGAGACCCAGTACTTC.

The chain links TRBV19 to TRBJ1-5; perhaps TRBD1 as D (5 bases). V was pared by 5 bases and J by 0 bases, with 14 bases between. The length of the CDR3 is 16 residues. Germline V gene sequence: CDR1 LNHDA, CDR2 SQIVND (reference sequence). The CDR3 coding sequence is TGTGCCAGTAGTCAGGGCGCGGGATATAGCAATCAGCCCCAGCATTTT. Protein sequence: CASSQGAGYSNQPQHF.

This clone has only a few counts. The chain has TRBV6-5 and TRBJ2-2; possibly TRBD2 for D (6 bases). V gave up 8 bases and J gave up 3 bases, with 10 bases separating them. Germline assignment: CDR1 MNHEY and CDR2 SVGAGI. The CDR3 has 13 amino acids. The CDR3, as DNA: TGTGCCAGCTCGGGGGAGCACACCGGGGAGCTGTTTTTT. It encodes CASSGEHTGELFF.

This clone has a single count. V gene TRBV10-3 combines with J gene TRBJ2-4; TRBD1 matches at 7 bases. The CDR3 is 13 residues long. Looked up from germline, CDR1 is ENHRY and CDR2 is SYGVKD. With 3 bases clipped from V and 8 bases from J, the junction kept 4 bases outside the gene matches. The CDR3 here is CAISDGTADIQYF. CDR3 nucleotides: TGTGCCATCAGTGACGGGACAGCTGACATTCAGTACTTC.